This is a list of T cell receptor beta chains from one sample in a study of T-cell memory formation after mild COVID-19. Using its own MiXCR run on the 5' RACE reads, TCRdb lists one record per CDR3 protein. Of 350,000 to 550,000 distinct CDR3 sequences listed, under 20% are singletons. Sequenced: PBMCs or a T cell subset sorted from them (not recorded which). All receptors derive from a man younger than 35 who had mild COVID-19 (a few samples of this study predate the infection). Cell type and time point are not known. The CDR3 runs from the conserved cysteine through the conserved F or W. The order of the fields is D gene, J gene, CDR3 length, V gene, clone size, CDR3 DNA, CDR3 protein. D genes are given only for firm matches. Clone size is shown for a subset of rows, as once, few, many or a class of expanded clone.

D: NA; J: TRBJ1-1; length: 13; V: TRBV7-9; size: few; DNA: TGTGCCAGCAGCTTCTCAGTCGGCACTGAAGCTTTCTTT; CDR3: CASSFSVGTEAFF
D: NA; J: TRBJ2-1; length: 13; V: TRBV5-1; size: NA; DNA: TGCGCCAGCAGCCCCCCAGGGATCAATGAGCAGTTCTTC; CDR3: CASSPPGINEQFF
D: NA; J: TRBJ2-5; length: 13; V: TRBV29-1; size: few; DNA: TGCAGCGTTGACTTCCGGGGAGGTGAGACCCAGTACTTC; CDR3: CSVDFRGGETQYF
D: NA; J: TRBJ1-5; length: 15; V: TRBV6-5; size: NA; DNA: TGTGCCAGCAGTCCCCAACCGACAGGTCATCAGCCCCAGCATTTT; CDR3: CASSPQPTGHQPQHF
D: NA; J: TRBJ2-3; length: 15; V: TRBV11-2; size: few; DNA: TGTGCCAGCAGCTTAGTAGGGACTTTGGCAGATACGCAGTATTTT; CDR3: CASSLVGTLADTQYF
D: NA; J: TRBJ2-2; length: 13; V: TRBV7-7; size: NA; DNA: TGTGCTAGCAGCGGACAGTGGACCGGGGAGCTGTTTTTT; CDR3: CASSGQWTGELFF
D: NA; J: TRBJ1-1; length: 15; V: TRBV6-2/TRBV6-3; size: few; DNA: TGTGCCAGCAGGCGACTACAGGGATCCGACACTGAAGCTTTCTTT; CDR3: CASRRLQGSDTEAFF
D: NA; J: TRBJ2-1; length: 13; V: TRBV7-9; size: few; DNA: TGTGCCATTCAGGGTCCGGCCTACAATGAGCAGTTCTTC; CDR3: CAIQGPAYNEQFF
D: NA; J: TRBJ1-5; length: 14; V: TRBV20-1; size: few; DNA: TGCAGTGGGGCCAGCACGAGGGGCAATCAGCCCCAGCATTTT; CDR3: CSGASTRGNQPQHF
D: TRBD2; J: TRBJ2-5; length: 15; V: TRBV12-3/TRBV12-4; size: few; DNA: TGTGCCAGCAGTCCAGGACTAGCGGGGGGAGAGACCCAGTACTTC; CDR3: CASSPGLAGGETQYF
D: TRBD1; J: TRBJ1-2; length: 15; V: TRBV24-1; size: few; DNA: TGTGCCACCAGTGATGGGGGACAGGGGAACTATGGCTACACCTTC; CDR3: CATSDGGQGNYGYTF
D: NA; J: TRBJ1-2; length: 14; V: TRBV6-2/TRBV6-3; size: NA; DNA: TGTGCCAGCAGTTACGGGCATTTAAACTATGGCTACACCTTC; CDR3: CASSYGHLNYGYTF
D: NA; J: TRBJ1-1; length: 11; V: TRBV7-2; size: many; DNA: TGTGCCAGCAGCTTACTCACTGAAGCTTTCTTT; CDR3: CASSLLTEAFF
D: NA; J: TRBJ1-1; length: 13; V: TRBV29-1; size: few; DNA: TGCAGCGTTGAAGAGGTGGAGGCCACTGAAGCTTTCTTT; CDR3: CSVEEVEATEAFF
D: TRBD2; J: TRBJ2-3; length: 16; V: TRBV5-1; size: few; DNA: TGCGCCAGCAGCTCCGGCACTAGCGGGGGGGCAGATACGCAGTATTTT; CDR3: CASSSGTSGGADTQYF
D: NA; J: TRBJ2-5; length: 15; V: TRBV9; size: NA; DNA: TGTGCCAGCAGCGTAGATGGGGGTGGTGGAGAGACCCAGTACTTC; CDR3: CASSVDGGGGETQYF
D: NA; J: TRBJ2-3; length: 12; V: TRBV6-2/TRBV6-3; size: few; DNA: TGTGCCAGCACCAAGGGACTCCATACGCAGTATTTT; CDR3: CASTKGLHTQYF
D: NA; J: TRBJ1-2; length: 13; V: TRBV6-1; size: once; DNA: TGTGCCAGCAGTGCCACCCTTAACTATGGCTACACCTTC; CDR3: CASSATLNYGYTF
D: NA; J: TRBJ2-1; length: 15; V: TRBV6-5; size: NA; DNA: TGTGCCAGCAGTTACTCCACAGGGGGGGGAGATGAGCAGTTCTTC; CDR3: CASSYSTGGGDEQFF
D: NA; J: TRBJ2-4; length: 12; V: TRBV21-1; size: NA; DNA: TGTGCCAGCAGAGGGGGCCTGGACATTCAGTACTTC; CDR3: CASRGGLDIQYF
D: NA; J: TRBJ2-1; length: 12; V: TRBV7-3; size: NA; DNA: TGTGCCAGCAGCTCAGGGGGGCCGGTGAAGTTCTTC; CDR3: CASSSGGPVKFF
D: NA; J: TRBJ2-5; length: 11; V: TRBV7-2; size: few; DNA: TGTGCCAGCATGCGGGGTCAGACCCAGTACTTC; CDR3: CASMRGQTQYF
D: TRBD2; J: TRBJ2-5; length: 15; V: TRBV6-1; size: NA; DNA: TGTGCCAGCAGTGAACTAGTACTAGCGGGGGAGACCCAGTACTTC; CDR3: CASSELVLAGETQYF
D: NA; J: TRBJ2-1; length: 13; V: TRBV12-3/TRBV12-4; size: few; DNA: TGTGCCAGCACCCCTCTAATATACAATGAGCAGTTCTTC; CDR3: CASTPLIYNEQFF
D: TRBD2; J: TRBJ2-1; length: 15; V: TRBV2; size: many; DNA: TGTGCCAGCAACCCACGACTAGCGGGGGGCGATGAGCAGTTCTTC; CDR3: CASNPRLAGGDEQFF
D: NA; J: TRBJ2-3; length: 14; V: TRBV27; size: few; DNA: TGTGCCAGCAGTTTTGATCCGCAAAGCGATACGCAGTATTTT; CDR3: CASSFDPQSDTQYF
D: NA; J: TRBJ2-2; length: 14; V: TRBV4-1; size: NA; DNA: TGCGCCAGCAGCCAGACGGGACGGATCGGGGAGCTGTTTTTT; CDR3: CASSQTGRIGELFF
D: NA; J: TRBJ2-7; length: 14; V: TRBV5-6; size: few; DNA: TGTGCCAGCCGAATAGCCGGGACTCCCGGCGAGCAGTACTTC; CDR3: CASRIAGTPGEQYF
D: TRBD2; J: TRBJ2-1; length: 18; V: TRBV5-5; size: NA; DNA: TGTGCCAGCAGCTTCGGACTAGCGGGGGCCCCTTTCATCGATGAGCAGTTCTTC; CDR3: CASSFGLAGAPFIDEQFF
D: TRBD2; J: TRBJ2-7; length: 15; V: TRBV7-3; size: few; DNA: TGTGCCAGCAGCTTAACGGGACTAGGGGACTACGAGCAGTACTTC; CDR3: CASSLTGLGDYEQYF
D: TRBD1; J: TRBJ1-6; length: 15; V: TRBV20-1; size: few; DNA: TGCAGTGCTAGACCGGGACAGGGGAGGCATTCACCCCTCCACTTT; CDR3: CSARPGQGRHSPLHF
D: NA; J: TRBJ1-3; length: 15; V: TRBV18; size: few; DNA: TGTGCCAGCTCACCAGCGCCGAGAGGAGGAAACACCATATATTTT; CDR3: CASSPAPRGGNTIYF
D: NA; J: TRBJ2-5; length: 13; V: TRBV6-2/TRBV6-3; size: NA; DNA: TGTGCCAGCAGTTTTGCGAGAAGTGGGACCCAGTACTTC; CDR3: CASSFARSGTQYF
D: TRBD2; J: TRBJ2-2; length: 15; V: TRBV7-2; size: many; DNA: TGTGCCAGCAGCTTCAAGCGGGGGAACACCGGGGAGCTGTTTTTT; CDR3: CASSFKRGNTGELFF
D: TRBD2; J: TRBJ2-5; length: 16; V: TRBV15; size: NA; DNA: TGTGCCACCAGCCGGGCGACGCGGGGGGATGGGGAGACCCAGTACTTC; CDR3: CATSRATRGDGETQYF
D: NA; J: TRBJ2-7; length: 14; V: TRBV6-5; size: NA; DNA: TGTGCCAGCAGTTACAGGGCAGATTCCTACGAGCAGTACTTC; CDR3: CASSYRADSYEQYF
D: NA; J: TRBJ1-6; length: 13; V: TRBV30; size: once; DNA: TGTGCCTGGAGTCCTTCTGAGGATTCACCCCTCCACTTT; CDR3: CAWSPSEDSPLHF
D: NA; J: TRBJ1-1; length: 14; V: TRBV29-1; size: NA; DNA: TGCAGCGTTGAGGTCGGAGGGGCGAACACTGAAGCTTTCTTT; CDR3: CSVEVGGANTEAFF
D: NA; J: TRBJ2-1; length: 16; V: TRBV6-5; size: NA; DNA: TGTGCCAGCAGTTACCTCGGGGCTAGCTCAATCAATGAGCAGTTCTTC; CDR3: CASSYLGASSINEQFF
D: NA; J: TRBJ1-6; length: 14; V: TRBV28; size: few; DNA: TGTGCCAGCAGTTTAACGGGAAAAGGATCACCCCTCCACTTT; CDR3: CASSLTGKGSPLHF
D: TRBD1; J: TRBJ1-2; length: 16; V: TRBV4-3; size: NA; DNA: TGCGCCAGCAGCCAGGGGATGGGGACAGGGGTCTATGGCTACACCTTC; CDR3: CASSQGMGTGVYGYTF
D: TRBD2; J: TRBJ2-2; length: 17; V: TRBV11-2; size: few; DNA: TGTGCCAGCAGCTTATCGGCCGGGACTAGCGCCACCGGGGAGCTGTTTTTT; CDR3: CASSLSAGTSATGELFF
D: NA; J: TRBJ2-2; length: 15; V: TRBV7-9; size: NA; DNA: TGTGCCAGCAGTTCGGACATGACGAACACCGGGGAGCTGTTTTTT; CDR3: CASSSDMTNTGELFF
D: NA; J: TRBJ2-2; length: 15; V: TRBV7-8; size: NA; DNA: TGTGCCAGCAGCTTTACAGGGATTATGACCGGGGAGCTGTTTTTT; CDR3: CASSFTGIMTGELFF
D: NA; J: TRBJ2-3; length: 11; V: TRBV20-1; size: NA; DNA: TGCAGTGCGTACAGGGACGATACGCAGTATTTT; CDR3: CSAYRDDTQYF
D: NA; J: TRBJ1-3; length: 16; V: TRBV18; size: few; DNA: TGTGCCAGCTCACCCTCCGGGACCGTCTCTGGAAACACCATATATTTT; CDR3: CASSPSGTVSGNTIYF
D: TRBD1; J: TRBJ2-7; length: 15; V: TRBV4-1; size: few; DNA: TGCGCCAGCAGCCAAGGACAGGGGCCCTCCTACGAGCAGTACTTC; CDR3: CASSQGQGPSYEQYF
D: TRBD1; J: TRBJ1-2; length: 14; V: TRBV5-1; size: NA; DNA: TGCGCCAGCAGCTCCGGGGACAGGAACGTTGGCTACACCTTC; CDR3: CASSSGDRNVGYTF
D: NA; J: TRBJ1-5; length: 13; V: TRBV6-5; size: NA; DNA: TGTGCCAGCAGTTACCGGGTAGGGCAGCCCCAGCATTTT; CDR3: CASSYRVGQPQHF
D: NA; J: TRBJ1-1; length: 14; V: TRBV3-1; size: few; DNA: TGTGCCAGCAGCCAAGGTCCTCAAGGGACTGAAGCTTTCTTT; CDR3: CASSQGPQGTEAFF
D: TRBD1; J: TRBJ1-5; length: 17; V: TRBV4-2; size: few; DNA: TGTGCCAGCAGCCTCTATGAGGGGGCGCGGGGCAATCAGCCCCAGCATTTT; CDR3: CASSLYEGARGNQPQHF
D: NA; J: TRBJ2-3; length: 15; V: TRBV7-6; size: few; DNA: TGTGCCAGCAGCTTAGAGACCACAAGCACAGATACGCAGTATTTT; CDR3: CASSLETTSTDTQYF
D: NA; J: TRBJ1-1; length: 13; V: TRBV12-5; size: few; DNA: TGTGCTAGTGGTTTGGGAGGAAACACTGAAGCTTTCTTT; CDR3: CASGLGGNTEAFF
D: NA; J: TRBJ1-2; length: 13; V: TRBV7-8; size: many; DNA: TGTGCCAGCAGCTCGACAGGAGCGTATGGCTACACCTTC; CDR3: CASSSTGAYGYTF